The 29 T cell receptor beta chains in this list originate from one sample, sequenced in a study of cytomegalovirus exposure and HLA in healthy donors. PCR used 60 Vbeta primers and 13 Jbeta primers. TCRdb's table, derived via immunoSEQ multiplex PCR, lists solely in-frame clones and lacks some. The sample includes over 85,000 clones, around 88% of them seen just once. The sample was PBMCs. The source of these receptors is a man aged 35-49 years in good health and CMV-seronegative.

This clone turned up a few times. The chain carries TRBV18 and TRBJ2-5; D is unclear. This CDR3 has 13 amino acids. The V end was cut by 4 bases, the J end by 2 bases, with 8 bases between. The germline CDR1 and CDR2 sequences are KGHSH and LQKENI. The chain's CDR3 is CASSRLSQETQYF. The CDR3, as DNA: TGTGCCAGCTCACGGCTTTCTCAAGAGACCCAGTACTTC.

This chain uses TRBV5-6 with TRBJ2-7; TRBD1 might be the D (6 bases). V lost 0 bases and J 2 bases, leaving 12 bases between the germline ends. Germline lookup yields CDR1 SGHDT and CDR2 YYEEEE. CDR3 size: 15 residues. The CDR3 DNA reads TGTGCCAGCAGCTTGGGGTCTCGACAGGCCTACGAGCAGTACTTC. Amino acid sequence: CASSLGSRQAYEQYF.

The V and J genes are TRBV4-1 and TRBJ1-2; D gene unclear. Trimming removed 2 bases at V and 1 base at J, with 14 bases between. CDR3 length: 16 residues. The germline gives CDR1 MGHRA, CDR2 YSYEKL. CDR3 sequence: CASSQYVSRLNYGYTF. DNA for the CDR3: TGCGCCAGCAGCCAATATGTATCCAGACTTAACTATGGCTACACCTTC.

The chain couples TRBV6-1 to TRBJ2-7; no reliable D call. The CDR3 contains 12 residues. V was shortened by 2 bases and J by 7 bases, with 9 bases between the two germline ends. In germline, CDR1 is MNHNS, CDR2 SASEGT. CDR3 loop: CASSEQNREQYF. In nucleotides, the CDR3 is TGTGCCAGCAGTGAACAGAATCGTGAGCAGTACTTC.

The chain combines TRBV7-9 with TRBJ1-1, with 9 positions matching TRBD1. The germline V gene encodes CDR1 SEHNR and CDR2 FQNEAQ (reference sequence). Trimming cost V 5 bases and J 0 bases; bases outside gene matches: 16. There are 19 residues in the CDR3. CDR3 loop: CASSPTVPDRGRLNTEAFF. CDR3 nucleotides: TGTGCCAGCAGCCCAACAGTCCCGGACAGGGGCCGACTGAACACTGAAGCTTTCTTT.

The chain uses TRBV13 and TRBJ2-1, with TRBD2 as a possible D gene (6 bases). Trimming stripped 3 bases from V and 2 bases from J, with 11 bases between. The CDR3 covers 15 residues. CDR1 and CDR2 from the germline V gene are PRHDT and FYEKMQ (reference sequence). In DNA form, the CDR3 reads TGTGCCAGCAGCTTGGAGGGACCGGCCTACAATGAGCAGTTCTTC. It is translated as CASSLEGPAYNEQFF.

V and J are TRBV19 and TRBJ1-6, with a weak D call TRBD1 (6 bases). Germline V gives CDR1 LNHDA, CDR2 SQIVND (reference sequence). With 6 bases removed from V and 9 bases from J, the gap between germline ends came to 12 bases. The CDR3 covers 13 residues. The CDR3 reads CASRNRVISPLHF. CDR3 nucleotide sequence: TGTGCCAGTAGGAACAGGGTCATTTCACCCCTCCACTTT.

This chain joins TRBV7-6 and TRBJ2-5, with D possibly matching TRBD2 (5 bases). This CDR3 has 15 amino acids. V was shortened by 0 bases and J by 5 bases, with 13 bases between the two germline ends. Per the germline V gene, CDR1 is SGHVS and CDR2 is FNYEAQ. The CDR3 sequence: CASSLARGFGETQYF. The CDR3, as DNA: TGTGCCAGCAGCTTAGCGCGCGGGTTCGGGGAGACCCAGTACTTC.

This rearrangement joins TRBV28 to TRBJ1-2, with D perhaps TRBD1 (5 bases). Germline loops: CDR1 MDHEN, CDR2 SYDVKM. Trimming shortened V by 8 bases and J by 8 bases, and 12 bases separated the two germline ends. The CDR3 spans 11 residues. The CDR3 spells CASENRGGYTF. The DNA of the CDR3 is TGTGCCAGCGAGAATAGGGGAGGCTACACCTTC.

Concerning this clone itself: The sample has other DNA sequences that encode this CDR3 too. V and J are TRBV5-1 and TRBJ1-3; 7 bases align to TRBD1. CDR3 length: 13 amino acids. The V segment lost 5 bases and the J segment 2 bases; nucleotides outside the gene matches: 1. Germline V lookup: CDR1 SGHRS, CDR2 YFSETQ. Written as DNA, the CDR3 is TGCGCCAGCAGGCAGGGGGCTGGAAACACCATATATTTT. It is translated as CASRQGAGNTIYF.

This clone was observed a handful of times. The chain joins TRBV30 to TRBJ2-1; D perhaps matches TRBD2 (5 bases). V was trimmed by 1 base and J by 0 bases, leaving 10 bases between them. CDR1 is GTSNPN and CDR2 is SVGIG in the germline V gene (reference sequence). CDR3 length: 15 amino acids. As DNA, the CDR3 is TGTGCCTGGAGTGCGGGGAGTCGCTCCTACAATGAGCAGTTCTTC. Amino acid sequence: CAWSAGSRSYNEQFF.

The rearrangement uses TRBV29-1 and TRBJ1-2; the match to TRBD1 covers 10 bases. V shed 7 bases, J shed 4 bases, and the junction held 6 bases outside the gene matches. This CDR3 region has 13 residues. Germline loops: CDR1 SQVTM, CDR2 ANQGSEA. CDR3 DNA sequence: TGCAGCGGTAGGGACAGGGGCACCTATGGCTACACCTTC. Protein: CSGRDRGTYGYTF.

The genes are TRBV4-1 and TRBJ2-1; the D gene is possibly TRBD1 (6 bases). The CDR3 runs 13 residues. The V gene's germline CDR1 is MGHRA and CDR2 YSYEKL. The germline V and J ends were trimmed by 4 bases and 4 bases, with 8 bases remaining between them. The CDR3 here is CASSRGQYNEQFF. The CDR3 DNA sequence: TGCGCCAGCAGCCGCGGACAGTACAATGAGCAGTTCTTC.

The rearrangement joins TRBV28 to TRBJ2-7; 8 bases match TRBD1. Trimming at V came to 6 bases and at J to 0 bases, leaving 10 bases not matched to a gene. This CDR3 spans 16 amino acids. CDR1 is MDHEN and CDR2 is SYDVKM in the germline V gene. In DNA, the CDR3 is TGTGCCAGCAGCCCGATTCCCGGGACAGGCTCCTACGAGCAGTACTTC. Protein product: CASSPIPGTGSYEQYF. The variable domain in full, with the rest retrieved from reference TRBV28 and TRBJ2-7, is DVKVTQSSRYLVKRTGEKVFLECVQDMDHENMFWYRQDPGLGLRLIYFSYDVKMKEKGDIPEGYSVSREKKERFSLILESASTNQTSMYLCASSPIPGTGSYEQYFGPGTRLTVT.

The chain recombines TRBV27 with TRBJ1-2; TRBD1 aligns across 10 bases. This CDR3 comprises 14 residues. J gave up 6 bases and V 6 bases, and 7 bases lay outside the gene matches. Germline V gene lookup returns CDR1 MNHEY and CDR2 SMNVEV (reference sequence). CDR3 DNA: TGTGCCAGCAGACGGACAGGGGGTTCGGATGGCTACACCTTC. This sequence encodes CASRRTGGSDGYTF.

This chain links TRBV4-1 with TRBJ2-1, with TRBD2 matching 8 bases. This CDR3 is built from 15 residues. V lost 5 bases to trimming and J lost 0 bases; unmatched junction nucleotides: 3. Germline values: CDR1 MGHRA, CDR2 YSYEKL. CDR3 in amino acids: CASSTSGSSYNEQFF. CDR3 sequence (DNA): TGCGCCAGCAGCACTAGCGGCAGCTCCTACAATGAGCAGTTCTTC.

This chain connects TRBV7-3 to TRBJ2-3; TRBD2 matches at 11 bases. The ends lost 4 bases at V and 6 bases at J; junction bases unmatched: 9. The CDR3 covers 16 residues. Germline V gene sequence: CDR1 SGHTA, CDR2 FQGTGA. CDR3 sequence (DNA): TGTGCCAGCAGCTCGCTTAGCGGGGGGGCAATGGATACGCAGTATTTT. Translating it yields CASSSLSGGAMDTQYF.

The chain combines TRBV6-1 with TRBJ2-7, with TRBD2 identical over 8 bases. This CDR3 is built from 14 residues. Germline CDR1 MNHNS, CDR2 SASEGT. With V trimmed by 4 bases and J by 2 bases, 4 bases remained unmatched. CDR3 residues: CASSVGGGPYEQYF. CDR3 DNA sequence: TGTGCCAGCAGTGTTGGCGGGGGGCCCTACGAGCAGTACTTC.

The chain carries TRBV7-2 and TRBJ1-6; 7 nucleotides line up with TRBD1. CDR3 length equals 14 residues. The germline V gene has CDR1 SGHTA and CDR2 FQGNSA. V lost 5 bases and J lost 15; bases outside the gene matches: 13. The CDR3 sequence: CASSPLGQVVILHF. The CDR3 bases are TGTGCCAGCAGCCCGCTCGGACAGGTCGTCATCCTCCACTTT.

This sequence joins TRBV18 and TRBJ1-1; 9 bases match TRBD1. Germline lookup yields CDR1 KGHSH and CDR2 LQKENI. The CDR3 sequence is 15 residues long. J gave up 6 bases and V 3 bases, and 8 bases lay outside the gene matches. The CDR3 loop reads CASSPPGQGISEAFF. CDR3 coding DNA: TGTGCCAGCTCACCGCCGGGACAGGGTATCTCTGAAGCTTTCTTT.

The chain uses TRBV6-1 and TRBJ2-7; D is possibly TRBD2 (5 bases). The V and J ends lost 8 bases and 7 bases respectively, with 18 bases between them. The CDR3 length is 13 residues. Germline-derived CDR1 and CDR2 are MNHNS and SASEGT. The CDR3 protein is CASQEAFLGEQYF. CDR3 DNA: TGTGCCAGCCAGGAGGCATTTTTGGGGGAGCAGTACTTC.

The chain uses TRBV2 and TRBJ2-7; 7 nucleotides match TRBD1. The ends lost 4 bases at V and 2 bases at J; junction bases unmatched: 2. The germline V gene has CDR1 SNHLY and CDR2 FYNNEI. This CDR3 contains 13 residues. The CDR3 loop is CASSVGQTYEQYF. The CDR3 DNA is TGTGCCAGCAGTGTGGGACAGACCTACGAGCAGTACTTC. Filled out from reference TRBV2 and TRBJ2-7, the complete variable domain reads EPEVTQTPSHQVTQMGQEVILRCVPISNHLYFYWYRQILGQKVEFLVSFYNNEISEKSEIFDDQFSVERPDGSNFTLKIRSTKLEDSAMYFCASSVGQTYEQYFGPGTRLTVT.

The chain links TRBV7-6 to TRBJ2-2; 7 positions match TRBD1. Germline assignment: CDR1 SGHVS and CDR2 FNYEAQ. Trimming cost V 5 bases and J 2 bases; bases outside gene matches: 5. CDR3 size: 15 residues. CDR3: CASSPGQINTGELFF. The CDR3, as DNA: TGTGCCAGCAGCCCGGGACAGATAAACACCGGGGAGCTGTTTTTT.

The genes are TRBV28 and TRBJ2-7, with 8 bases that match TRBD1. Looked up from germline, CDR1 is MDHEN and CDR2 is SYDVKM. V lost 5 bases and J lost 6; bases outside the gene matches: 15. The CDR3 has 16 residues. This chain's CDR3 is CASSPKTGEVRLEQYF. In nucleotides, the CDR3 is TGTGCCAGCAGTCCCAAGACAGGGGAGGTAAGGCTCGAGCAGTACTTC.

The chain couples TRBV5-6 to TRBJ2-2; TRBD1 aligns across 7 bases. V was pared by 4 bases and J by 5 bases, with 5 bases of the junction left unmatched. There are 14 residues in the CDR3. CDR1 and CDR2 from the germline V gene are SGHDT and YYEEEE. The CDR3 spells CASSRDRVTGELFF. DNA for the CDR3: TGTGCCAGCAGCCGCGACAGGGTAACCGGGGAGCTGTTTTTT.

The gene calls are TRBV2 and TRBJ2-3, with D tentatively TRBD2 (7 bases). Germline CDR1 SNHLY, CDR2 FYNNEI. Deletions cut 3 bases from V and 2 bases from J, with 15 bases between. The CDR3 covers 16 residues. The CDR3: CASSDMGGAPTDTQYF. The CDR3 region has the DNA TGTGCCAGCAGTGACATGGGGGGGGCTCCCACAGATACGCAGTATTTT. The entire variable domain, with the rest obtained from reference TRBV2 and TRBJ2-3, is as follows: EPEVTQTPSHQVTQMGQEVILRCVPISNHLYFYWYRQILGQKVEFLVSFYNNEISEKSEIFDDQFSVERPDGSNFTLKIRSTKLEDSAMYFCASSDMGGAPTDTQYFGPGTRLTVL.

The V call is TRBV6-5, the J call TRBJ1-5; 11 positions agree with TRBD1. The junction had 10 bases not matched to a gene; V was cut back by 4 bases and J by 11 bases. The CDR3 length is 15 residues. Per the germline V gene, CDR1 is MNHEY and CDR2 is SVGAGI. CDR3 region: CASSSPGTGGSSQHF. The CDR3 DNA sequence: TGTGCCAGCAGTTCCCCCGGGACAGGGGGTTCGTCCCAGCATTTT.

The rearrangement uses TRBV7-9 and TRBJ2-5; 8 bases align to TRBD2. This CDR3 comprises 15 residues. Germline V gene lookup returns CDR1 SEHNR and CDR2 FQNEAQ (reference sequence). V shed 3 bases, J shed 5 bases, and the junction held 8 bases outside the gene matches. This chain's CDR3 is CASSFPGGARETQYF. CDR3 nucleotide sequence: TGTGCCAGCAGCTTTCCCGGGGGGGCGCGGGAGACCCAGTACTTC.

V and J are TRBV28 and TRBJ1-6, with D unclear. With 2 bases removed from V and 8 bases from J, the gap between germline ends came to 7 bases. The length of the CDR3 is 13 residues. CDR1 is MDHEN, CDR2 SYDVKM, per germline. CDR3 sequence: CASSLGMDSPLHF. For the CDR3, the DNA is TGTGCCAGCAGTTTAGGCATGGATTCACCCCTCCACTTT.